This T cell receptor beta chain was found in a study of shared clonotypes between healthy human individuals. General observations from the study: Roughly 5% of naive CD4 clonotypes were shared across a few donors.

The split of CD4+ cells yielded CD45RA+ naive and CD45RA-negative memory subsets. TCRdb's table, derived via immunoSEQ multiplex PCR, lists solely in-frame clones and lacks some. The sample yields millions of clones, over 90% seen once. On this clone itself: The antigen remains undetermined. The same CDR3 arises from other DNA sequences in this sample as well.

CDR1 and CDR2 (germline): SGHTA, FQGNSA. V dropped 3 bases and J dropped 1 base, with 6 bases sitting between them. The CDR3 extends over 13 amino acids. Material for sequencing was naive CD4+ T cells from PBMCs. Stated subset: CD45RA+ positively selected. The chain combines TRBV7-2 with TRBJ2-5; D gene ambiguous. This TCR was recovered from a man aged 18 to 30 in good health. Some clones in this sample may be carry-over from other donors' samples. The CDR3 bases are TGTGCCAGCAGCTTGGAACCCCAAGAGACCCAGTACTTC. Encoded protein: CASSLEPQETQYF.